This TCR beta chain comes out of a study of lymphopenia after photon versus proton radiotherapy. Study findings and constraints: Relative stability marked proton patients; photon patients lost diversity and naive cells. After lymphocyte nadir, photon-treated repertoires showed oligoclonal expansion, especially CD8+ Temra. In patients who died, overall survival fell as post-nadir TCR diversity dropped more.

CDR1 is SGHTA and CDR2 is FQGNSA in the germline V gene. V was clipped by 3 bases and J by 4 bases; unmatched bases: 5. The length of the CDR3 is 15 residues. TCRdb's copy holds only in-frame clones and misses some; the assay was immunoSEQ multiplex PCR. This table holds tens of thousands of clones, around four fifths found once. This clone appeared once. The antigen is not known. V gene TRBV7-2 combines with J gene TRBJ1-4, with 7 bases aligning to TRBD1. The origin of this receptor is a man aged 50-60 years with gastric cancer. The sequencing used peripheral blood, collected from a patient treated with photon-based radiotherapy. In nucleotides, the CDR3 is TGTGCCAGCAGCTTCAACAGGGGAGATAATGAAAAACTGTTTTTT. Amino acids: CASSFNRGDNEKLFF.